The 19 T cell receptor beta chains below come from one sample, sequenced in a study of blood T cell repertoires in COVID-19. Clones were sequenced by immunoSEQ multiplex PCR, and TCRdb holds only the in-frame ones, with some missing. The sample lists tens of thousands of clones; about 88% were seen once. The sample was peripheral blood. The source of these receptors is a man aged 55 to 70 with active COVID-19.

This clone was counted between two and nine times. V is TRBV5-4 and J is TRBJ1-1; D is uncertain. Germline V gives CDR1 SGHNT, CDR2 YYREEE (reference sequence). V was shortened by 3 bases and J by 2 bases, with 11 bases between the two germline ends. The CDR3 length is 14 residues. The CDR3 sequence is CASSYSQANTEAFF. CDR3 bases: TGTGCCAGCAGCTATTCCCAGGCTAACACTGAAGCTTTCTTT.

This clone was observed a handful of times. CDR3 residues: CASSTGLVGYEQYF. The CDR3 nucleotides are TGTGCCAGCAGCACGGGACTTGTGGGCTACGAGCAGTACTTC. This sequence joins TRBV7-2 and TRBJ2-7, with TRBD2 as a possible D gene (6 bases). Trimming cost V 5 bases and J 3 bases, with 14 bases left between them. Germline assignment: CDR1 SGHTA and CDR2 FQGNSA. This CDR3 has 14 residues.

The chain employs TRBV7-3 and TRBJ2-1; 16 nucleotides line up with TRBD2. The V segment lost 4 bases and the J segment 1 base; nucleotides outside the gene matches: 13. This CDR3 has 21 residues. Per the germline V gene, CDR1 is SGHTA and CDR2 is FQGTGA. The CDR3 protein is CASSSRPPGLAGGMSYNEQFF. The CDR3 coding sequence is TGTGCCAGCAGCTCTCGACCCCCGGGACTAGCGGGAGGGATGTCCTACAATGAGCAGTTCTTC.

The chain is built from TRBV7-2 and TRBJ2-7, with TRBD2 identical over 10 bases. The V gene's germline CDR1 is SGHTA and CDR2 FQGNSA. The V gene end was trimmed by 3 bases and the J gene end by 4 bases; junction bases not matched to a gene: 3. The CDR3 totals 14 residues. The CDR3 loop is CASSFGLAAYEQYF. DNA for the CDR3: TGTGCCAGCAGCTTCGGACTAGCGGCTTACGAGCAGTACTTC. Together with reference TRBV7-2 and TRBJ2-7, the CDR3 gives the full variable domain: GAGVSQSPSNKVTEKGKDVELRCDPISGHTALYWYRQSLGQGLEFLIYFQGNSAPDKSGLPSDRFSAERTGGSVSTLTIQRTQQEDSAVYLCASSFGLAAYEQYFGPGTRLTVT.

The V gene is TRBV4-2, the J gene TRBJ2-5; 12 bases fit TRBD2. The junction had 6 bases not matched to a gene; V was cut back by 2 bases and J by 2 bases. CDR3 size: 17 residues. Germline V lookup: CDR1 LGHNA, CDR2 YNFKEQ. This chain's CDR3 is CASSQPLAGGIQETQYF. The CDR3 region has the DNA TGTGCCAGCAGCCAACCTCTAGCGGGAGGGATACAAGAGACCCAGTACTTC.

The chain is built from TRBV5-1 and TRBJ2-1; the match to TRBD1 covers 9 bases. This CDR3 is 15 amino acids long. CDR1 is SGHRS, CDR2 YFSETQ, per germline. Trimming took 4 bases from V and 6 from J; bases not matched to a gene: 8. This chain's CDR3 is CASSTGQGWVNEQFF. The CDR3 region has the DNA TGCGCCAGCAGCACCGGACAGGGGTGGGTCAATGAGCAGTTCTTC.

The chain joins TRBV7-2 to TRBJ2-7, with 8 bases fitting TRBD2. The V gene's germline CDR1 is SGHTA and CDR2 FQGNSA. J gave up 7 bases and V 1 base, and 6 bases lay outside the gene matches. This CDR3 has 14 amino acids. The CDR3 region has the DNA TGTGCCAGCAGCTTAGGAGCGGGAGTGGGAGAGCAGTACTTC. Translating gives CASSLGAGVGEQYF.

The chain links TRBV19 to TRBJ2-1; weak D call: TRBD2 (6 bases). This CDR3 comprises 15 residues. Germline V gene data show CDR1 as LNHDA and CDR2 as SQIVND (reference sequence). Between the trimmed V and J ends, which lost 5 bases and 4 bases, there was a span of 15 bases. The CDR3 region has the DNA TGTGCCAGTAGTCTGGTGAGACTAGAATACAATGAGCAGTTCTTC. This codes for CASSLVRLEYNEQFF.

V gene TRBV7-2 combines with J gene TRBJ2-6; TRBD2 is a possible D gene (6 bases). Trimming pared 8 bases from V and 4 bases from J, leaving 18 bases between. CDR3 length equals 16 residues. The germline CDR1 and CDR2 sequences are SGHTA and FQGNSA. CDR3 loop: CASAAGWGSGANVLTF. CDR3 bases: TGTGCCAGCGCAGCGGGCTGGGGGTCCGGGGCCAACGTCCTGACTTTC.

V is TRBV10-3 and J is TRBJ2-5, with 12 bases aligning to TRBD2. The germline V gene encodes CDR1 ENHRY and CDR2 SYGVKD. The CDR3 contains 15 residues. The junction had 5 bases not matched to a gene; V was cut back by 4 bases and J by 5 bases. In DNA, the CDR3 is TGTGCCATCAGTGGGACTAGCGGGACCGGTGAGACCCAGTACTTC. Translation: CAISGTSGTGETQYF.

The rearrangement links TRBV6-2 or TRBV6-3 to TRBJ1-5; tentatively, D is TRBD1 (5 bases). Trimming cost V 5 bases and J 0 bases, with 20 bases left between them. From germline, CDR1 is MNHEY and CDR2 SVGEGT. The CDR3 is made up of 18 amino acids. For the CDR3, the DNA is TGTGCCAGCAGTCTAGACAGCTTACAACGAATTAGCAATCAGCCCCAGCATTTT. This encodes CASSLDSLQRISNQPQHF.

V usage is TRBV18 and J usage is TRBJ2-7; D ambiguous. Per the germline V gene, CDR1 is KGHSH and CDR2 is LQKENI. This CDR3 is built from 16 residues. V gave up 3 bases and J gave up 0 bases, with 15 bases separating them. The DNA of the CDR3 is TGTGCCAGCTCACCCGCTCGAATACCCAGCTCCTACGAGCAGTACTTC. Encoded protein: CASSPARIPSSYEQYF.

CDR3 coding DNA: TGTGCCAGCTCCCCGGGACAGGGACTGGCCGGGGAGCTGTTTTTT. This encodes CASSPGQGLAGELFF. This chain links TRBV19 with TRBJ2-2; 9 nucleotides line up with TRBD1. Per germline, CDR1 LNHDA and CDR2 SQIVND (reference sequence). This CDR3 region has 15 residues. Unmatched junction bases numbered 11, after V lost 9 bases and J lost 6 bases.

V is TRBV3-1 (or the pseudogene TRBV3-2) and J is TRBJ2-5, with a possible D match to TRBD2 (6 bases). This CDR3 region has 15 residues. V lost 1 base and J lost 2, with 11 bases in between. The V gene's germline CDR1 is LGHDT and CDR2 YNNKEL (reference sequence). CDR3 loop: CASSQGWGVQETQYF. CDR3 nucleotides: TGTGCCAGCAGCCAAGGTTGGGGGGTACAAGAGACCCAGTACTTC.

The rearrangement links TRBV4-3 to TRBJ2-2; the D gene is possibly TRBD1 (5 bases). This CDR3 has 13 amino acids. Germline V lookup: CDR1 LGHNA, CDR2 YSLEER. With 5 bases removed from V and 5 bases from J, the gap between germline ends came to 9 bases. The CDR3 spells CASSNPGTGELFF. The CDR3 DNA is TGCGCCAGCAGCAATCCAGGGACCGGGGAGCTGTTTTTT.

CDR3 sequence (DNA): TGCAGCGCTCGGGAGGGTTACAATGAGCAGTTCTTC. This gives the protein CSAREGYNEQFF. The chain recombines TRBV29-1 with TRBJ2-1; TRBD2 aligns across 8 bases. The V gene's germline CDR1 is SQVTM and CDR2 ANQGSEA. The CDR3 spans 12 residues. V lost 7 bases, J lost 4 bases, and 3 bases stayed unmatched.

The CDR3 DNA follows: TGTGCCAGCAGTAACAGGGCCGCGAACACCGGGGAGCTGTTTTTT. Translated: CASSNRAANTGELFF. The J gene is TRBJ2-2, the V gene TRBV5-4, with D perhaps matching TRBD1 (6 bases). The V end lost 5 bases, the J end lost 0 bases, and 11 bases lay between the germline ends. CDR3 size: 15 residues. Germline V gives CDR1 SGHNT, CDR2 YYREEE (reference sequence).

The chain links TRBV5-1 to TRBJ2-4; 12 bases are shared with TRBD2. V gave up 0 bases and J gave up 8 bases; unmatched junction bases: 6. The CDR3 is 16 residues long. Germline V lookup: CDR1 SGHRS, CDR2 YFSETQ. The CDR3 protein is CASSLGLAGAGDIQYF. Here the CDR3 DNA reads TGCGCCAGCAGCTTGGGACTAGCGGGAGCTGGAGACATTCAGTACTTC.

The CDR3 loop reads CASSLTRRDGWDYGYTF. The CDR3 DNA follows: TGTGCCAGCAGCTTAACCCGCAGGGATGGTTGGGACTATGGCTACACCTTC. The chain combines TRBV7-9 with TRBJ1-2; D is perhaps TRBD1 (5 bases). The V end lost 2 bases, the J end lost 3 bases, and 19 bases lay between the germline ends. This CDR3 has 17 residues. Germline CDR1 SEHNR, CDR2 FQNEAQ (reference sequence).